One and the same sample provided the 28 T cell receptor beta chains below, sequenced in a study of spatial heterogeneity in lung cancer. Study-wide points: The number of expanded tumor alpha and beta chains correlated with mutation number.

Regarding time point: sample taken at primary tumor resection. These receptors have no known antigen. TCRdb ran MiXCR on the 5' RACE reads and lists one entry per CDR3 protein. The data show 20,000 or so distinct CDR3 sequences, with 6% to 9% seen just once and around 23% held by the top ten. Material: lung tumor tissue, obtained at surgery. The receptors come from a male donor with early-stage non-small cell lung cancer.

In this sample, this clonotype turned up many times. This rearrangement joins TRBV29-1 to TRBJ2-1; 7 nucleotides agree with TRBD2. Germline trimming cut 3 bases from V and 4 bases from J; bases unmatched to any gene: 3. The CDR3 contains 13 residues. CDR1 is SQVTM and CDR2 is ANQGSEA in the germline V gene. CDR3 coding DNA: TGCAGCGTTGACAGCGGGGTTTACAATGAGCAGTTCTTC. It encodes CSVDSGVYNEQFF.

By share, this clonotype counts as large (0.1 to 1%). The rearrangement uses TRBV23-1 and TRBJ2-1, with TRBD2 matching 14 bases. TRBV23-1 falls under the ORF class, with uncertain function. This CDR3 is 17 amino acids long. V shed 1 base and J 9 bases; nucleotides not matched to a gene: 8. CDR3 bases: TGCGCCAGCAGTCAATGCACCGGGACTAGCGGGGGTTGTGAGCAGTTCTTC. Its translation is CASSQCTGTSGGCEQFF.

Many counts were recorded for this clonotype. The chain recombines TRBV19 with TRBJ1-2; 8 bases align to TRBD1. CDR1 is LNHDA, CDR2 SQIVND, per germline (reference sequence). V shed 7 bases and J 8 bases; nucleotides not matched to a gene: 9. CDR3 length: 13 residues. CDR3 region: CASNDRGRKGYTF. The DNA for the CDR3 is TGTGCCAGTAATGACAGGGGAAGGAAAGGCTACACCTTC. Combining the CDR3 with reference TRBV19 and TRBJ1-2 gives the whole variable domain DGGITQSPKYLFRKEGQNVTLSCEQNLNHDAMYWYRQDPGQGLRLIYYSQIVNDFQKGDIAEGYSVSREKKESFPLTVTSAQKNPTAFYLCASNDRGRKGYTFGSGTRLTVV.

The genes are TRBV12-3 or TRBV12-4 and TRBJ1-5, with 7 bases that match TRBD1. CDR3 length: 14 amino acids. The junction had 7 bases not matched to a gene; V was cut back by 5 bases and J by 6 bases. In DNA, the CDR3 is TGTGCCAGCAGTCCGACAGGGAATCTTCAGCCCCAGCATTTT. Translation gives CASSPTGNLQPQHF.

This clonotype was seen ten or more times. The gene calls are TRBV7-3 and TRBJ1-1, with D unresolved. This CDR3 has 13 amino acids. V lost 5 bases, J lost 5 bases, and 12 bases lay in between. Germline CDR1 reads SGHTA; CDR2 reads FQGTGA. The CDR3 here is CASSQLARTEAFF. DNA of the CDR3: TGTGCCAGCAGCCAGCTTGCTCGGACTGAAGCTTTCTTT.

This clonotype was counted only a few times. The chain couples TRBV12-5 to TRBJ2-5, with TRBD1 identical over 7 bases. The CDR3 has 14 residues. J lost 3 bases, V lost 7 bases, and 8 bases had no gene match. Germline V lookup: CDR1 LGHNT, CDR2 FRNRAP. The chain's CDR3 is CASAPGTVKETQYF. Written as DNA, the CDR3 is TGTGCTAGTGCCCCCGGGACAGTTAAAGAGACCCAGTACTTC.

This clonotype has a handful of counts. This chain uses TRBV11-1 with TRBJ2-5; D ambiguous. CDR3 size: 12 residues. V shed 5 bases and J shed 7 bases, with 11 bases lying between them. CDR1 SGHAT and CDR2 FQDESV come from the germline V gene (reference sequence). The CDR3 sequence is CASSPKVGTQYF. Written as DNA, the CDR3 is TGTGCCAGCAGCCCCAAAGTCGGGACCCAGTACTTC.

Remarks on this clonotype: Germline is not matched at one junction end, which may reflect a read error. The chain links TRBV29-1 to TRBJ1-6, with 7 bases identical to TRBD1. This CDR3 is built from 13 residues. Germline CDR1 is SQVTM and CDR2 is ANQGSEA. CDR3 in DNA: TGCAGCGTTGGACAGGGTGAATACTCACCCTTCCACTTT. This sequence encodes CSVGQGEYSPFHF.

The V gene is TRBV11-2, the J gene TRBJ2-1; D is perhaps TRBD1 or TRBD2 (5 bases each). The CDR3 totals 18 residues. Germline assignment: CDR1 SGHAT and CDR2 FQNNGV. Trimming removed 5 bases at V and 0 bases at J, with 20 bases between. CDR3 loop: CASSPNLGGFSSYNEQFF. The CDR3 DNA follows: TGTGCCAGCAGCCCAAACCTTGGGGGTTTTAGCTCCTACAATGAGCAGTTCTTC.

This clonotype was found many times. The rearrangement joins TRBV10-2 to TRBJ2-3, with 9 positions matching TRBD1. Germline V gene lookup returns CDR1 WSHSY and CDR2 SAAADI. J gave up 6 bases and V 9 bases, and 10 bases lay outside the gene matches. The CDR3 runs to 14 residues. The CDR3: CASRGTGNRDTQYF. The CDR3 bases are TGCGCCAGTAGAGGGACAGGGAATAGGGATACGCAGTATTTT.

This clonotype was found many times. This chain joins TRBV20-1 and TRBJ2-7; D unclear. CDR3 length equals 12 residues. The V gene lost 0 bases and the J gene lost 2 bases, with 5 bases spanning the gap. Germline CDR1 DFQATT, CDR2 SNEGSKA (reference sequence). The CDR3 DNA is TGCAGTGCTAGAGATCCCGCCTACGAGCAGTACTTC. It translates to CSARDPAYEQYF.

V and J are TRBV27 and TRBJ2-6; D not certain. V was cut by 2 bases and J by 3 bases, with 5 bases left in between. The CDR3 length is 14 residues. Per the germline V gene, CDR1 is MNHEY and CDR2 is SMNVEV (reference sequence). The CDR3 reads CASSLEFGANVLTF. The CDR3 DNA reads TGTGCCAGCAGTTTAGAGTTTGGGGCCAACGTCCTGACTTTC.

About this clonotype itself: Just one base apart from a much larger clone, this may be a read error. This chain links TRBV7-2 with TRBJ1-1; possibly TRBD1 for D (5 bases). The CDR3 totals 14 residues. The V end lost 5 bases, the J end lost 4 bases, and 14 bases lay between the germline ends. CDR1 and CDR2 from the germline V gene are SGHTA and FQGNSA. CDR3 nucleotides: TGTGCCAGCAGCGGCCGGGGGTCCATCACTGAAGCTTTCTTT. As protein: CASSGRGSITEAFF.

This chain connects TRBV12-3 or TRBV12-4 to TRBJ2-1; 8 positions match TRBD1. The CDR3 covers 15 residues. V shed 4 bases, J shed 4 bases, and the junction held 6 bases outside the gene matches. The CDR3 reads CASSSGQGGYNEQFF. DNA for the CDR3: TGTGCCAGCAGTTCCGGACAGGGTGGGTACAATGAGCAGTTCTTC.

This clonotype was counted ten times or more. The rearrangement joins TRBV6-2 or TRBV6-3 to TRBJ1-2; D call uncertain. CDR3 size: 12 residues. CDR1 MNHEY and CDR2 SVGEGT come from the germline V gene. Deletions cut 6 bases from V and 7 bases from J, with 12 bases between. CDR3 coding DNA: TGTGCCAGCAGCCCCCCCTCTTCTGGCTACACCTTC. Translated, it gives CASSPPSSGYTF.

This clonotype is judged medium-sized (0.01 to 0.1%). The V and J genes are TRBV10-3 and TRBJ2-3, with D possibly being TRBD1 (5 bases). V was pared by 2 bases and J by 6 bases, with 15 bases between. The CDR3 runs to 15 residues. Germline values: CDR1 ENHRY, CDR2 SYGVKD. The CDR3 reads CAISEDSSPQDTQYF. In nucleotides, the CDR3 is TGTGCCATCAGTGAGGACAGCAGTCCACAGGATACGCAGTATTTT.

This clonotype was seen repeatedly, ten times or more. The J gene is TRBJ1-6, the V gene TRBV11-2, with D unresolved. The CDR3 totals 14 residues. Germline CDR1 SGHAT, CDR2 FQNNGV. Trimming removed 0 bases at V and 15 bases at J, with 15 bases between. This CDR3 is CASSLDPSQRDLHF. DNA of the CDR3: TGTGCCAGCAGCTTAGACCCCTCCCAAAGAGACCTCCACTTT.

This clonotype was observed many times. The CDR3, as DNA: TGTGCCAGCAGCCCCCTCGTCGCTCAAGAGACCCAGTACTTC. Amino acid sequence: CASSPLVAQETQYF. V is TRBV5-5 and J is TRBJ2-5; no clear D gene. CDR1 and CDR2 (germline): SGHKS, YYEKEE (reference sequence). V gave up 4 bases and J gave up 2 bases, with 12 bases separating them. The CDR3 consists of 14 residues. Full variable domain (outside the CDR3, taken from reference TRBV5-5 and TRBJ2-5): DAGVTQSPTHLIKTRGQQVTLRCSPISGHKSVSWYQQVLGQGPQFIFQYYEKEERGRGNFPDRFSARQFPNYSSELNVNALLLGDSALYLCASSPLVAQETQYFGPGTRLLVL.

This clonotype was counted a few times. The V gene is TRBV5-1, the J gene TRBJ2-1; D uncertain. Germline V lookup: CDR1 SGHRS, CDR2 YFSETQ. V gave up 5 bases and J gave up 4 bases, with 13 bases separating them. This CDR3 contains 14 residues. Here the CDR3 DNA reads TGCGCCAGCAGGGGAAATAGCCAATACAATGAGCAGTTCTTC. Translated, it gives CASRGNSQYNEQFF.

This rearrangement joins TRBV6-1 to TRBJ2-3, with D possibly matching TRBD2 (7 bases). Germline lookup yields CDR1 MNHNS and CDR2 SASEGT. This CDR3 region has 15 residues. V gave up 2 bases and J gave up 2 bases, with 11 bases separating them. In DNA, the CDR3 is TGTGCCAGCAGTGAACGGGGGGCCCACACAGATACGCAGTATTTT. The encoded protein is CASSERGAHTDTQYF.

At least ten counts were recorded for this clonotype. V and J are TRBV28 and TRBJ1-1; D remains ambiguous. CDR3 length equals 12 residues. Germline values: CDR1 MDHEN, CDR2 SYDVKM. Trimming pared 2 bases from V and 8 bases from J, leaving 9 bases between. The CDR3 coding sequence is TGTGCCAGCAGTTTAAGGACGAGCGAAGCTTTCTTT. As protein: CASSLRTSEAFF.

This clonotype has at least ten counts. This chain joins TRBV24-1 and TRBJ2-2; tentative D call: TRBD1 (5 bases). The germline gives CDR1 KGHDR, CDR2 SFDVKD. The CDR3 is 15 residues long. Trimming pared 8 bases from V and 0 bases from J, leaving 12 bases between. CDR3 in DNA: TGTGCCACCAATACAGGAATTACGAACACCGGGGAGCTGTTTTTT. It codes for CATNTGITNTGELFF.

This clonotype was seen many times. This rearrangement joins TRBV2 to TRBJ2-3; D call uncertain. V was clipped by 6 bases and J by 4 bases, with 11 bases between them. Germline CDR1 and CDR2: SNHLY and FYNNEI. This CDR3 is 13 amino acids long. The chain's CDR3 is CASRDGVSDTQYF. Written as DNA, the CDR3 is TGTGCCAGCAGGGATGGCGTCTCAGATACGCAGTATTTT.

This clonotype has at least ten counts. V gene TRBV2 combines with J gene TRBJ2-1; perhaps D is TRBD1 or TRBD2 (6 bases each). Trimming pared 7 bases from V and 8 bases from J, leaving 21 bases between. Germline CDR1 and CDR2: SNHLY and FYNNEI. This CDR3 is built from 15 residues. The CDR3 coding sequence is TGTGCCAGCATGTATTCGGGACTTGAGGGGGATGAGCAGTTCTTC. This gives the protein CASMYSGLEGDEQFF.

In DNA, the CDR3 is TGCGCCAGCAGTCAATTCCGGGAGCGGGGAGGTTCTGGGGCCAACGTCCTGACTTTC. Translation: CASSQFRERGGSGANVLTF. The chain joins TRBV23-1 to TRBJ2-6; 7 bases match TRBD2. TRBV23-1 falls under the ORF class, with uncertain function. The CDR3 sequence is 19 residues long. Losses at the gene ends were 1 base for V and 1 base for J; bases not matched to a gene: 10.

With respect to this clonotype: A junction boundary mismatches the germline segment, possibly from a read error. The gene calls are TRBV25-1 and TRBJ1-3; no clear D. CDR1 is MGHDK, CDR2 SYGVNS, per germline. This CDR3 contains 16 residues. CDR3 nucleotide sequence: TGTGCCAGCAGTGAATTCAGGCTGAGCTCTGGAAACACCGTATATTTT. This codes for CASSEFRLSSGNTVYF.

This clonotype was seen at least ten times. In DNA, the CDR3 is TGTGCCAGCAGCCCCCGATCTAGGAACCAAGAGACCCAGTACTTC. This translates into CASSPRSRNQETQYF. This rearrangement joins TRBV13 to TRBJ2-5; no definite D call. V lost 5 bases to trimming and J lost 0 bases, with 13 bases between them. The CDR3 is 15 amino acids. Germline V lookup: CDR1 PRHDT, CDR2 FYEKMQ (reference sequence).

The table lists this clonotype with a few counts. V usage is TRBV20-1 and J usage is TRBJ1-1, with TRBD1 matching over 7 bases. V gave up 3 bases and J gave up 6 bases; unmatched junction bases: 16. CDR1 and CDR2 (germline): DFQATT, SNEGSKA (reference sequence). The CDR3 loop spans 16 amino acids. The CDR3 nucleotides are TGCAGTGCTAGTCAAGGGGGCGCGAAATTAGGGGCTGAAGCTTTCTTT. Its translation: CSASQGGAKLGAEAFF.